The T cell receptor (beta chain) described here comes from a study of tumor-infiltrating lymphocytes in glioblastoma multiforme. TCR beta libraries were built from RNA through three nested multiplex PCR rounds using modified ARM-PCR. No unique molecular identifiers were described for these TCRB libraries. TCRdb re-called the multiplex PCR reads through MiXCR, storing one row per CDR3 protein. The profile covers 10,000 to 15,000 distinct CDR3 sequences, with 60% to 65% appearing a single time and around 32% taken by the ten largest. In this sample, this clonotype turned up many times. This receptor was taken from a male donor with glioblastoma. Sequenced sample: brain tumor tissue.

CDR3 in DNA: TGTGCCAGCAGTACTAGGGACATTTACGGTCAGCCCCAGCATTTT. Translation gives CASSTRDIYGQPQHF. V is TRBV6-6 and J is TRBJ1-5; perhaps TRBD1 as D (6 bases). Germline CDR1 and CDR2: MNHNY and SVGAGI (reference sequence). V shed 5 bases and J shed 6 bases, with 17 bases lying between them. The CDR3 contains 15 residues.